Below, one T cell receptor beta chain is given with its context. This CDR3 is 18 amino acids long. Germline V CDR1 and CDR2: DFQATT, SNEGSKA (reference sequence). Trimming took 5 bases from V and 2 from J; bases not matched to a gene: 15. RNA transcripts provided the source from which TCR beta CDR3 regions were amplified. Researchers ran a first-round RT-PCR on the TCR CDR3 using the HTBI primer set. Using its own MiXCR run on the multiplex PCR reads, TCRdb lists one record per CDR3 protein. Of some 650,000 distinct CDR3 sequences in the sample, 16% were seen once. This record belongs to a study of T cells in Graves' hyperthyroidism and ophthalmopathy. PBMCs were collected from an approximately 10 ml volume of fresh peripheral blood.

The sequenced sample was blood. The V call is TRBV20-1, the J call TRBJ2-1, with 10 bases fitting TRBD2. This TCR was sampled from a woman aged 40-49 years with Graves' ophthalmopathy. This CDR3 is CSALPTAGGPRAYNEQFF. The CDR3 coding sequence is TGCAGTGCTTTACCCACAGCGGGAGGGCCTCGAGCCTACAATGAGCAGTTCTTC.